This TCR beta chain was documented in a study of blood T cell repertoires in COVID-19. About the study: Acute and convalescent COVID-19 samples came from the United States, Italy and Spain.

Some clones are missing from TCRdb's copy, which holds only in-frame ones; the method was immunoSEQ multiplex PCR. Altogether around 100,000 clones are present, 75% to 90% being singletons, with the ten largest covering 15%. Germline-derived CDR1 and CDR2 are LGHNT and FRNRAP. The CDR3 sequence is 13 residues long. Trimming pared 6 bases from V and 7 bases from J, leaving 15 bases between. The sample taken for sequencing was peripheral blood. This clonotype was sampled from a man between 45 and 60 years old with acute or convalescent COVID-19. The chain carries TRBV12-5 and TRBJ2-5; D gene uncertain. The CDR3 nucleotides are TGTGCTAGTGGGTTTATGGGCGTGGCGACCCAGTACTTC. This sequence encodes CASGFMGVATQYF.